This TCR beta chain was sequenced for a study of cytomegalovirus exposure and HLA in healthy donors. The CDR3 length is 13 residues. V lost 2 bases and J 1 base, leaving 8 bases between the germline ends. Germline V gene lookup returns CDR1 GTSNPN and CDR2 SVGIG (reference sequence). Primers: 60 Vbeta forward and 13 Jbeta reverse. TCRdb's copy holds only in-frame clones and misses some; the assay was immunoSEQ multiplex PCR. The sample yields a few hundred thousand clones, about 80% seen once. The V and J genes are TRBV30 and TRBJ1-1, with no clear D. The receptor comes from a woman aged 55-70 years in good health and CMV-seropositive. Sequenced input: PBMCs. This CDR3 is CAWSPGPNTEAFF. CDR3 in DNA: TGTGCCTGGAGTCCTGGGCCGAACACTGAAGCTTTCTTT.